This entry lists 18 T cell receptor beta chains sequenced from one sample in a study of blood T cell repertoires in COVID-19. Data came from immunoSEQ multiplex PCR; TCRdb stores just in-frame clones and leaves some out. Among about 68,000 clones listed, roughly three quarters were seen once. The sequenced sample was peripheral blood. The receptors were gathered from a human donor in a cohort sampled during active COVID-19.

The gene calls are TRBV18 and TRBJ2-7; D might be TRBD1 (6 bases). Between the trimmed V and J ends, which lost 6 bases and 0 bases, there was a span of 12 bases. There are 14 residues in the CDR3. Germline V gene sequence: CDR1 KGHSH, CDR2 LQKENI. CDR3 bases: TGTGCCAGCTCCAGGGACAAGGGCTCCTACGAGCAGTACGTC. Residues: CASSRDKGSYEQYV.

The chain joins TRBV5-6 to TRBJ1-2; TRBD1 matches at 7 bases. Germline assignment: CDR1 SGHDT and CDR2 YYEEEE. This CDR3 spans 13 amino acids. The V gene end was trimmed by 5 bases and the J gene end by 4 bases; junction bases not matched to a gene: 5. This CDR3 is CASRRQGIYGYTF. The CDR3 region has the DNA TGTGCCAGCAGAAGACAGGGAATCTATGGCTACACCTTC.

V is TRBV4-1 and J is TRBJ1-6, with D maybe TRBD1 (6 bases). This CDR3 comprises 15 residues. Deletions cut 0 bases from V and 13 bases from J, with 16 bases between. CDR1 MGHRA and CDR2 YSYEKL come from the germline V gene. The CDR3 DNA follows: TGCGCCAGCAGCCAAGAGTCAGGCAGGGGATATCCCCTCCACTTT. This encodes CASSQESGRGYPLHF.

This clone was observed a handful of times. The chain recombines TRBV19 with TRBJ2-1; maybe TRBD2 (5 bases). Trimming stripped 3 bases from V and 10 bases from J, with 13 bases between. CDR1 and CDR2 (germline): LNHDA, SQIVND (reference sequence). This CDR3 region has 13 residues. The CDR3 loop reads CASSIGIYGEQFF. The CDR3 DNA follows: TGTGCCAGTAGTATCGGGATTTACGGGGAGCAGTTCTTC.

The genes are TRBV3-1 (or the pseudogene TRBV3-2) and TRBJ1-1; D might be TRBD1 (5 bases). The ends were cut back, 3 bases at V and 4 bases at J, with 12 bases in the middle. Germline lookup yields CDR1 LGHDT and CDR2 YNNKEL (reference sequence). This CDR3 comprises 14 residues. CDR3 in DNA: TGTGCCAGCAGCCAGCACCCGGGGGGCACTGAAGCTTTCTTT. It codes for CASSQHPGGTEAFF.

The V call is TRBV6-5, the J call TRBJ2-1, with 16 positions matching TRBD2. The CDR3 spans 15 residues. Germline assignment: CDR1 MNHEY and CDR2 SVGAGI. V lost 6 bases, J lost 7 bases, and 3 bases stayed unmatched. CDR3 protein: CASRGLAGGRNEQFF. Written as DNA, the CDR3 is TGTGCCAGCAGGGGACTAGCGGGGGGGCGTAATGAGCAGTTCTTC.

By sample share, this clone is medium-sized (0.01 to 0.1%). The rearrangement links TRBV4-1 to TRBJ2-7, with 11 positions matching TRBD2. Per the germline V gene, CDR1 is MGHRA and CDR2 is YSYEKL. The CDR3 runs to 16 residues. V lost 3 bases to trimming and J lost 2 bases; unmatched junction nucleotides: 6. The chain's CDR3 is CASSHELSGGAYEQYF. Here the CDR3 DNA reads TGCGCCAGCAGCCACGAACTTAGCGGGGGGGCCTACGAGCAGTACTTC.

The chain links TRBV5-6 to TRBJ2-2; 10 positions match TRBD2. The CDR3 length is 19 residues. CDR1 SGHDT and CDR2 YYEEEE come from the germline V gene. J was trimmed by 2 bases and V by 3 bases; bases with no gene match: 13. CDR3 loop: CASSSRLAGALLNTGELFF. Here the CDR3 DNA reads TGTGCCAGCAGCTCTAGGCTAGCGGGGGCCCTATTAAACACCGGGGAGCTGTTTTTT.

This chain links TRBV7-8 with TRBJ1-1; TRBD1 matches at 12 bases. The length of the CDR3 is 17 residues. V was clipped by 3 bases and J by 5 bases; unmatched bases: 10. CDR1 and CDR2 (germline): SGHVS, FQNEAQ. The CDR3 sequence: CASSFRDRGLGGTEAFF. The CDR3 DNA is TGTGCCAGCAGCTTCCGGGACAGGGGGCTCGGAGGTACTGAAGCTTTCTTT.

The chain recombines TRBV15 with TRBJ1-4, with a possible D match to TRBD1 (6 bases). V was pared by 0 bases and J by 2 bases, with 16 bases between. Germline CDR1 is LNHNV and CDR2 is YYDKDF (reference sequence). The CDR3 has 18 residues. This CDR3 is CATSRDGTGRGTNEKLFF. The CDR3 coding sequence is TGTGCCACCAGCAGAGACGGTACAGGGAGGGGGACTAATGAAAAACTGTTTTTT.

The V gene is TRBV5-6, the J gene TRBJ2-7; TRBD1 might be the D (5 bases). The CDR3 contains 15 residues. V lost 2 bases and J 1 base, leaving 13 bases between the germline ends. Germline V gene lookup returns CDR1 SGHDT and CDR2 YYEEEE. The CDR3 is CASSFMGPESYEQYF. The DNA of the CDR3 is TGTGCCAGCAGCTTCATGGGGCCTGAGTCCTACGAGCAGTACTTC.

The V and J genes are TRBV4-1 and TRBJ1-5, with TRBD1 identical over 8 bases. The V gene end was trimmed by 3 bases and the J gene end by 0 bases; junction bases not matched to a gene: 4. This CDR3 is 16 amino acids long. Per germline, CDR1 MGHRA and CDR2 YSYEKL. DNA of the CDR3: TGCGCCAGCAGCCAGGACAGGGCATATAGCAATCAGCCCCAGCATTTT. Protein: CASSQDRAYSNQPQHF.

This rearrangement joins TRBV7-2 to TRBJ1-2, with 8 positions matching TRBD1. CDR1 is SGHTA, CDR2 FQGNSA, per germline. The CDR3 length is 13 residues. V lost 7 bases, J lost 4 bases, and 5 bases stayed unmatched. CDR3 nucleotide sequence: TGTGCCAGCAAAGGACAGGGAATCTATGGCTACACCTTC. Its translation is CASKGQGIYGYTF.

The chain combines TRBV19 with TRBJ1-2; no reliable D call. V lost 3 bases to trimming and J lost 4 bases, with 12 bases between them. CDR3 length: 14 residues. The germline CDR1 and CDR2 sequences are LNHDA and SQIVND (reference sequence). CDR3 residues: CASSIRVEGYGYTF. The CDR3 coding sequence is TGTGCCAGTAGTATTAGAGTGGAGGGCTATGGCTACACCTTC.

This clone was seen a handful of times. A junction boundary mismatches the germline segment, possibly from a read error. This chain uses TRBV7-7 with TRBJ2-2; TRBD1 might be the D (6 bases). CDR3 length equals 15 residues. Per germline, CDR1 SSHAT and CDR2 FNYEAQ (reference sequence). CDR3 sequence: CASSLAGGAFGELFF. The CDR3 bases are TGTGCTAGCAGCTTAGCTGGGGGCGCGTTCGGGGAGCTGTTTTTT. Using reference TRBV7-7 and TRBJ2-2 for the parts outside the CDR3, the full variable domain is GAGVSQSPRYKVTKRGQDVTLRCDPISSHATLYWYQQALGQGPEFLTYFNYEAQPDKSGLPSDRFSAERPEGSISTLTIQRTEQRDSAMYRCASSLAGGAFGELFFGEGSRLTVL.

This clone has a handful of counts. The CDR3 reads CASSLEGGNSPLHF. CDR3 bases: TGCGCCAGCAGCTTGGAGGGCGGGAATTCACCCCTCCACTTT. The chain employs TRBV5-1 and TRBJ1-6; D unclear. V gave up 0 bases and J gave up 7 bases, with 8 bases separating them. CDR1 SGHRS and CDR2 YFSETQ come from the germline V gene. The CDR3 sequence is 14 residues long. The full variable domain, rest sourced from reference TRBV5-1 and TRBJ1-6, is KAGVTQTPRYLIKTRGQQVTLSCSPISGHRSVSWYQQTPGQGLQFLFEYFSETQRNKGNFPGRFSGRQFSNSRSEMNVSTLELGDSALYLCASSLEGGNSPLHFGNGTRLTVT.

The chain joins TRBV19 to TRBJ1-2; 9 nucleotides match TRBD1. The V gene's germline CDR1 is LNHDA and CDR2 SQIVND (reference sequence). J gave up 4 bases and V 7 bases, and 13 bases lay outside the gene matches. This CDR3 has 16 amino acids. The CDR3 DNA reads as TGTGCCAGTAAACGGGACAGGGTGGGTCAAAGCTATGGCTACACCTTC. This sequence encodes CASKRDRVGQSYGYTF.

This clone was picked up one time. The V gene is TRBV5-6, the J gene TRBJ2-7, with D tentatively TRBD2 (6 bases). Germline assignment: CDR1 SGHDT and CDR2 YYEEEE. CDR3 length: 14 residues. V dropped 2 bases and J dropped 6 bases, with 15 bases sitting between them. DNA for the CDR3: TGTGCCAGCAGCTTAGGAGGGAGTCGTGGCGAGCAGTACGTC. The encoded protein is CASSLGGSRGEQYV.